A selection of T cell receptor beta chains follows, all from one sample in a study of T cell repertoires in cytomegalovirus infection. TCRdb recomputed calls from the reads with MiXCR, one row per CDR3 protein. The sample holds 110,000 to 150,000 distinct CDR3 sequences, approximately 30% seen once. These TCRs' antigens remain unknown. Sequencing was performed on CD8+ T cells from cultured PBMCs, taken from culture after CMV antigen stimulation. The source of these receptors is a human donor in good health (CMV status not recorded). Some clones in this sample may be carry-over from other donors' samples. Both conserved end residues are part of each CDR3.

TRBV5-5	TRBJ2-1	CASSHHSSSYNEQFF
TRBV15	TRBJ2-1	CATSRDPFNEQFF
TRBV19	TRBJ1-1	CASSAMTASEAFF
TRBV4-1	TRBJ2-1	CASSVRLAGLYNEQFF
TRBV15	TRBJ1-1	CATRTPSSEAFF
TRBV7-8	TRBJ2-6	CASSPEGMLSGANVLTF
TRBV5-8	TRBJ1-6	CASSITGTGHQRPLHF
TRBV19	TRBJ1-2	CASTFGVTYGYTF
TRBV7-2	TRBJ2-3	CASSLGGGGAIDTQYF
TRBV10-2	TRBJ1-6	CASSYNSPLHF
TRBV29-1	TRBJ2-7	CSVVQGYEQYF
TRBV6-1	TRBJ1-3	CASSGVSENTIYF
TRBV4-1	TRBJ2-2	CASSQEVAGRTGELFF
TRBV24-1	TRBJ2-3	CATSDWSSGGATDTQYF
TRBV19	TRBJ2-1	CASSMGSGGPGFF
TRBV4-2	TRBJ2-1	CASSLRGGERDEQFF
TRBV7-3	TRBJ2-1	CASSEGLADHNEQFF
TRBV7-8	TRBJ1-4	CASSLPGQGKGEKLFF
TRBV7-8	TRBJ1-3	CASSLAGQGTRWSENTIYF
TRBV7-8	TRBJ1-5	CASSRPGAQPQHF
TRBV2	TRBJ2-7	CASSNRDIAYEQYF
TRBV11-2	TRBJ1-1	CASSYTGSGNRGVQAFF
TRBV11-2	TRBJ2-1	CASSLTAGQAYNEQFF
TRBV7-6	TRBJ2-7	CASTSTWDKTFYEQYF
TRBV28	TRBJ2-3	CASIAWGSDTQYF
TRBV14	TRBJ2-2	CASSQATWAGELFF
TRBV7-9	TRBJ1-4	CASSSTQMEKLFF
TRBV28	TRBJ2-1	CASSTQLAVSSYNEQFF
TRBV28	TRBJ1-2	CASSLLGGAYGYTF
TRBV2	TRBJ2-7	CAITGVAYEQYF
TRBV4-1	TRBJ1-6	CASSQGPTEPYPPLHF
TRBV2	TRBJ2-7	CASSVASGGGEQYF
TRBV27	TRBJ1-5	CASTGTGDQPQHF
TRBV5-4	TRBJ2-2	CASSLREQGNTGELFF